This T cell receptor (beta chain) was recorded in a study of OX40 agonist ivuxolimab in advanced cancers. The overall study: Three patients responded partially, comprising one with hepatocellular carcinoma and two with cutaneous melanoma.

Germline assignment: CDR1 SQVTM and CDR2 ANQGSEA. The CDR3 has 15 residues. V shed 8 bases and J 1 base; nucleotides not matched to a gene: 10. The method was immunoSEQ multiplex PCR; TCRdb's version includes in-frame clones alone and lacks a portion of them. This sample has about 34,000 clones, with under 90% found just once. The V and J genes are TRBV29-1 and TRBJ2-3; 9 nucleotides align to TRBD2. This TCR came from an adult with an advanced solid tumor such as melanoma, head and neck, liver or kidney cancer. Sequencing used CD4+ or CD8+ T cells sorted from blood, obtained in a trial of the OX40 agonist ivuxolimab. CDR3 nucleotide sequence: TGCAGCTATTTGGGTGGCGGGAGGGGCACAGATACGCAGTATTTT. This gives the protein CSYLGGGRGTDTQYF.